The 8 T cell receptor beta chains in this list originate from one sample, sequenced in a study of shared clonotypes between healthy human individuals. This table comes from immunoSEQ multiplex PCR, and its TCRdb copy is limited to in-frame clones, with some not included. In the table there are 2 million to 2.5 million clones, over 90% of which are singletons. Sequencing input: naive CD4+ T cells from PBMCs. Described subset: CD45RA+ positively selected. All receptors come from a man aged 18 to 30 in good health. Some clones in this sample may be carry-over from other donors' samples.

The V call is TRBV11-3, the J call TRBJ2-5; 7 nucleotides align to TRBD1. The V gene's germline CDR1 is SGHNT and CDR2 YENEEA. The CDR3 loop spans 13 amino acids. The ends lost 5 bases at V and 3 bases at J; junction bases unmatched: 3. The CDR3 reads CASSPDREETQYF. As DNA, the CDR3 is TGTGCCAGCAGCCCAGACAGGGAAGAGACCCAGTACTTC.

The chain recombines TRBV7-3 with TRBJ2-1, with unresolved D. Germline V gene lookup returns CDR1 SGHTA and CDR2 FQGTGA. The CDR3 covers 12 residues. Trimming pared 4 bases from V and 7 bases from J, leaving 8 bases between. CDR3 in amino acids: CASSSILNEQFF. Written as DNA, the CDR3 is TGTGCCAGCAGCTCAATCCTAAATGAGCAGTTCTTC.

The V gene is TRBV15, the J gene TRBJ2-1; 11 bases fit TRBD2. V was pared by 0 bases and J by 6 bases, with 13 bases of the junction left unmatched. The CDR3 loop spans 19 amino acids. CDR1 is LNHNV and CDR2 is YYDKDF in the germline V gene (reference sequence). The DNA for the CDR3 is TGTGCCACCAGCAGAGACGGGAGGGGGGCTAGCGGGAGGAGCAATGAGCAGTTCTTC. Translated: CATSRDGRGASGRSNEQFF.

The chain uses TRBV2 and TRBJ2-7, with a possible D match to TRBD1 (5 bases). Germline-derived CDR1 and CDR2 are SNHLY and FYNNEI. V lost 3 bases, J lost 3 bases, and 12 bases lay in between. The CDR3 extends over 14 amino acids. The CDR3 region is CASSDQGSFYEQYF. DNA for the CDR3: TGTGCCAGCAGTGATCAGGGCAGTTTCTACGAGCAGTACTTC.

This clone was observed a few times. The chain is built from TRBV4-1 and TRBJ2-5; 8 bases align to TRBD2. The germline V gene has CDR1 MGHRA and CDR2 YSYEKL. J was trimmed by 3 bases and V by 0 bases; bases with no gene match: 6. The CDR3 has 16 residues. In DNA form, the CDR3 reads TGCGCCAGCAGCCAAGATTGGACCGGGGGGGAAGAGACCCAGTACTTC. Translating gives CASSQDWTGGEETQYF.

The gene calls are TRBV6-1 and TRBJ1-4; tentatively, D is TRBD1 (5 bases). The germline V gene encodes CDR1 MNHNS and CDR2 SASEGT. V gave up 3 bases and J gave up 1 base, with 6 bases separating them. The CDR3 sequence is 14 residues long. The CDR3 here is CASSEGRTNEKLFF. The CDR3 DNA reads as TGTGCCAGCAGTGAGGGGCGAACTAATGAAAAACTGTTTTTT.

The rearrangement joins TRBV29-1 to TRBJ1-1, with a tentative D call TRBD1 (5 bases). The CDR3 spans 13 residues. The V gene lost 5 bases and the J gene lost 3 bases, with 13 bases spanning the gap. Per germline, CDR1 SQVTM and CDR2 ANQGSEA. The DNA for the CDR3 is TGCAGCGTTTCGGGGCGGGTAGACACTGAAGCTTTCTTT. Amino acids: CSVSGRVDTEAFF.

The V gene is TRBV7-3, the J gene TRBJ2-2, with 13 positions matching TRBD2. Losses at the gene ends were 4 bases for V and 5 bases for J; bases not matched to a gene: 7. The CDR3 is 17 amino acids. Looked up from germline, CDR1 is SGHTA and CDR2 is FQGTGA. The CDR3 loop reads CASSSRTSGRGTGELFF. The CDR3 DNA reads as TGTGCCAGCAGCTCCCGAACTAGCGGGAGGGGTACCGGGGAGCTGTTTTTT.